This T cell receptor beta chain was sequenced for a study of shared clonotypes between healthy human individuals. To note about this clone: No antigen is known for it.

The CDR3 extends over 16 amino acids. The ends were cut back, 4 bases at V and 1 base at J, with 15 bases in the middle. The germline gives CDR1 SGHRS, CDR2 YFSETQ. Using immunoSEQ multiplex PCR, the repertoire was profiled, and TCRdb retains in-frame clones only, with some absent. This table holds more than 2,000,000 clones, over 85% found once. General study points: It was the non-shared clonotypes that had lower generation probabilities than clonotypes shared by all four donors. Sampling used blood alone; tissue repertoires probably differ.

This sequence originates from a man younger than 30 in good health. Some clones in this sample may be carry-over from other donors' samples. Sample: naive CD4+ T cells from PBMCs. Documented subset: CD45RA+ positively selected. This chain uses TRBV5-1 with TRBJ2-1, with D uncertain. In DNA, the CDR3 is TGCGCCAGCAGCGGGGTCCCAAGGGCATCCTACAATGAGCAGTTCTTC. This gives the protein CASSGVPRASYNEQFF.